A single sample is the source of the 13 T cell receptor beta chains below, sequenced in a study of OX40 agonist ivuxolimab in advanced cancers. The assay was immunoSEQ multiplex PCR, and TCRdb's table has in-frame clones only and misses some. The sample holds about 46,000 clones, approximately 91% seen once. Sample: CD4+ or CD8+ T cells sorted from blood, taken in a trial of the OX40 agonist ivuxolimab. Receptor source: an adult with an advanced solid tumor such as melanoma, head and neck, liver or kidney cancer.

The CDR3 loop is CASSLTPGGTYNEQFF. Written as DNA, the CDR3 is TGTGCCAGCAGCTTAACCCCAGGGGGGACCTACAATGAGCAGTTCTTC. The chain employs TRBV7-2 and TRBJ2-1; weak D call: TRBD1 (7 bases). This CDR3 is 16 amino acids long. The ends were cut back, 2 bases at V and 2 bases at J, with 13 bases in the middle. The germline V gene has CDR1 SGHTA and CDR2 FQGNSA.

J is TRBJ1-1 and V is TRBV19, with 10 bases matching TRBD1. V lost 7 bases and J lost 4; bases outside the gene matches: 3. The CDR3 consists of 13 residues. Germline V gene data show CDR1 as LNHDA and CDR2 as SQIVND (reference sequence). The CDR3 protein is CASIGQGVTEAFF. For the CDR3, the DNA is TGTGCCAGTATAGGACAGGGGGTCACTGAAGCTTTCTTT. The full variable domain, rest sourced from reference TRBV19 and TRBJ1-1, is DGGITQSPKYLFRKEGQNVTLSCEQNLNHDAMYWYRQDPGQGLRLIYYSQIVNDFQKGDIAEGYSVSREKKESFPLTVTSAQKNPTAFYLCASIGQGVTEAFFGQGTRLTVV.

This chain joins TRBV29-1 and TRBJ2-5; no definite D call. V dropped 1 base and J dropped 5 bases, with 11 bases sitting between them. CDR3 length: 13 residues. In germline, CDR1 is SQVTM, CDR2 ANQGSEA. The CDR3 protein is CSVEGGELETQYF. The CDR3 region has the DNA TGCAGCGTTGAAGGAGGCGAGCTGGAGACCCAGTACTTC.

The chain uses TRBV9 and TRBJ1-5; 7 nucleotides agree with TRBD1. The V gene end was trimmed by 2 bases and the J gene end by 7 bases; junction bases not matched to a gene: 9. The CDR3 has 15 amino acids. Per germline, CDR1 SGDLS and CDR2 YYNGEE. As DNA, the CDR3 is TGTGCCAGCAGCGTCTCCGGGACAGCCCGCCAGCCCCAGCATTTT. It translates to CASSVSGTARQPQHF. Variable domain in full (rest from reference TRBV9 and TRBJ1-5): DSGVTQTPKHLITATGQRVTLRCSPRSGDLSVYWYQQSLDQGLQFLIQYYNGEERAKGNILERFSAQQFPDLHSELNLSSLELGDSALYFCASSVSGTARQPQHFGDGTRLSIL.

J is TRBJ1-1 and V is TRBV9, with TRBD1 as a possible D gene (6 bases). Trimming left V 2 bases short and J 1 base short, with 15 bases between. The CDR3 has 16 residues. Germline V gene lookup returns CDR1 SGDLS and CDR2 YYNGEE. The CDR3 region is CASSVGVGQWNTEAFF. The CDR3 DNA reads TGTGCCAGCAGCGTGGGGGTTGGACAGTGGAACACTGAAGCTTTCTTT.

The chain recombines TRBV21-1 with TRBJ2-7; the table's D gene call, TRBD1, was not cross checked with the DNA. TRBV21-1 is marked as a pseudogene. The CDR3 covers 16 residues. The CDR3 coding sequence is TGTGCCAGCAGCAAATTCGGACAGGTCGATCCGTACGAGCAGTACTTC. Protein product: CASSKFGQVDPYEQYF.

A few counts support this clone. The chain uses TRBV10-3 and TRBJ2-1; D uncertain. The V gene lost 8 bases and the J gene lost 0 bases, with 11 bases spanning the gap. Germline V gene lookup returns CDR1 ENHRY and CDR2 SYGVKD. The CDR3 runs 14 residues. CDR3 amino acids: CAIRSLGSYNEQFF. CDR3 DNA: TGTGCCATCCGCTCGCTGGGCTCCTACAATGAGCAGTTCTTC.

The CDR3 region has the DNA TGTGCCAGCAGTCCGGGAGACAGTTTTCTAGGGGAGCAGTACTTC. This gives the protein CASSPGDSFLGEQYF. The chain employs TRBV27 and TRBJ2-7; maybe TRBD2 (6 bases). The CDR3 runs to 15 residues. Trimming pared 5 bases from V and 7 bases from J, leaving 21 bases between. Germline V CDR1 and CDR2: MNHEY, SMNVEV (reference sequence).

This clone was recorded a few times. Written as DNA, the CDR3 is TGTGCCAGCAGTTTACCCCGGACGGTGGGAAACACCATATATTTT. Translation: CASSLPRTVGNTIYF. The chain links TRBV28 to TRBJ1-3; D unresolved. The CDR3 is made up of 15 amino acids. The V gene lost 2 bases and the J gene lost 4 bases, with 12 bases spanning the gap. Looked up from germline, CDR1 is MDHEN and CDR2 is SYDVKM.

The chain links TRBV7-8 to TRBJ2-1, with D maybe TRBD2 (5 bases). The CDR3 contains 15 residues. Trimming stripped 5 bases from V and 3 bases from J, with 14 bases between. Per the germline V gene, CDR1 is SGHVS and CDR2 is FQNEAQ. CDR3 residues: CASSPRADVYNEQFF. Here the CDR3 DNA reads TGTGCCAGCAGCCCGCGGGCAGACGTCTACAATGAGCAGTTCTTC.

The sample holds a few counts of this clone. Other DNA sequences in this specimen translate into the identical CDR3. The chain employs TRBV5-6 and TRBJ1-1, with TRBD1 as a possible D gene (5 bases). V lost 4 bases and J 1 base, leaving 11 bases between the germline ends. CDR1 is SGHDT, CDR2 YYEEEE, per germline. The CDR3 is 14 amino acids. The CDR3 DNA reads as TGTGCCAGCAGCCTCGGCACAGGGAACACTGAAGCTTTCTTT. Its protein is CASSLGTGNTEAFF.

The chain joins TRBV19 to TRBJ1-4, with TRBD1 matching 9 bases. CDR1 and CDR2 (germline): LNHDA, SQIVND (reference sequence). The CDR3 is 15 amino acids. V trimming: 7 bases; J trimming: 7 bases; junction bases outside the gene matches: 10. The CDR3 DNA reads TGTGCCAGTACCCTGACAGGGGGTCTCGGTGAAAAACTGTTTTTT. Translation gives CASTLTGGLGEKLFF.

The chain carries TRBV15 and TRBJ2-2; 7 nucleotides line up with TRBD1. CDR1 and CDR2 from the germline V gene are LNHNV and YYDKDF (reference sequence). The CDR3 is made up of 13 amino acids. V lost 3 bases, J lost 9 bases, and 4 bases stayed unmatched. Here the CDR3 reads CATSSQGDRELFF. The CDR3 DNA is TGTGCCACCAGCAGCCAGGGGGACCGGGAGCTGTTTTTT.